Each of the 14 T cell receptor beta chains below was sequenced from the same sample in a study of blood T cell repertoires in COVID-19. The data were produced by immunoSEQ multiplex PCR, yet TCRdb's version contains in-frame clones alone and is incomplete. Here the sample spans about 88,000 clones, 85% to 95% being singletons. What was sequenced was peripheral blood. All receptors come from a man in his sixties with acute or convalescent COVID-19.

On this clone itself: An end of the junction differs from the germline gene, which may be a read error. V gene TRBV7-3 combines with J gene TRBJ1-1, with TRBD1 matching over 7 bases. This CDR3 is built from 13 residues. The germline V gene has CDR1 SGHTA and CDR2 FQGTGA. In DNA form, the CDR3 reads TGTGCCAGCAGCCTAACAGGGGTTGGTGAAGCTTTCTTT. This translates into CASSLTGVGEAFF.

The CDR3 is CATEGNTIYF. Written as DNA, the CDR3 is TGCGCCACCGAGGGAAACACCATATATTTT. This chain connects TRBV10-2 to TRBJ1-3; D unresolved. Trimming removed 10 bases from V and 4 bases from J, with 5 bases in between. From germline, CDR1 is WSHSY and CDR2 SAAADI. This CDR3 is 10 amino acids long.

This clone was counted a single time. The chain recombines TRBV10-1 with TRBJ2-7; the match to TRBD2 covers 10 bases. Germline CDR1 is WNHNN and CDR2 is SYGVQD (reference sequence). This CDR3 comprises 19 residues. V dropped 2 bases and J dropped 1; count of bases not matched to a gene: 14. This chain's CDR3 is CASSEGRKALAGVSYEQYF. The CDR3 DNA reads TGCGCCAGCAGTGAGGGACGGAAAGCCCTAGCGGGAGTTTCCTACGAGCAGTACTTC.

The genes are TRBV2 and TRBJ2-1, with 7 bases lining up with TRBD2. The CDR3 has 10 amino acids. With 7 bases clipped from V and 14 bases from J, the junction kept 5 bases outside the gene matches. Germline values: CDR1 SNHLY, CDR2 FYNNEI. Written as DNA, the CDR3 is TGTGCCAGCACCGGGACTACCGAGTTCTTC. This translates into CASTGTTEFF.

This chain connects TRBV7-9 to TRBJ2-2; perhaps TRBD1 as D (6 bases). The CDR3 extends over 15 amino acids. Trimming shortened V by 8 bases and J by 0 bases, and 13 bases separated the two germline ends. Germline loops: CDR1 SEHNR, CDR2 FQNEAQ (reference sequence). This CDR3 is CASVLTGANTGELFF. The CDR3 coding sequence is TGTGCCAGCGTGTTGACAGGAGCGAACACCGGGGAGCTGTTTTTT. Full variable domain (remainder filled in from reference TRBV7-9 and TRBJ2-2): DTGVSQNPRHKITKRGQNVTFRCDPISEHNRLYWYRQTLGQGPEFLTYFQNEAQLEKSRLLSDRFSAERPKGSFSTLEIQRTEQGDSAMYLCASVLTGANTGELFFGEGSRLTVL.

This chain joins TRBV27 and TRBJ2-3; 13 bases agree with TRBD2. The V segment lost 5 bases and the J segment 4 bases; nucleotides outside the gene matches: 9. Germline CDR1 MNHEY, CDR2 SMNVEV (reference sequence). The CDR3 sequence is 17 residues long. CDR3 sequence: CASSDRTSGSRADTQYF. The DNA for the CDR3 is TGTGCCAGCAGTGACAGGACTAGCGGGAGTCGTGCAGATACGCAGTATTTT.

The V call is TRBV3-1 (or the pseudogene TRBV3-2), the J call TRBJ2-3; D ambiguous. Trimming pared 0 bases from V and 5 bases from J, leaving 9 bases between. Per the germline V gene, CDR1 is LGHDT and CDR2 is YNNKEL (reference sequence). The CDR3 length is 14 residues. The CDR3 DNA reads as TGTGCCAGCAGCCAAGACCCGAGGTTAGATACGCAGTATTTT. Amino acid sequence: CASSQDPRLDTQYF.

The J gene is TRBJ2-5, the V gene TRBV6-2 or TRBV6-3, with D maybe TRBD1 (5 bases). Germline V gene data show CDR1 as MNHEY and CDR2 as SVGEGT. This CDR3 is 14 amino acids long. V dropped 1 base and J dropped 5 bases, with 11 bases sitting between them. The CDR3 bases are TGTGCCAGCAGTTACTGGTGGGCAGGGGAGACCCAGTACTTC. This translates into CASSYWWAGETQYF.

This rearrangement joins TRBV6-2 or TRBV6-3 to TRBJ2-1; TRBD2 agrees at 7 bases. The CDR3 contains 13 residues. The V gene's germline CDR1 is MNHEY and CDR2 SVGEGT. Trimming removed 3 bases from V and 12 bases from J; junction bases left unmatched: 8. CDR3 coding DNA: TGTGCCAGCAGTTATGCGACTAGCCCAAGGCAGTTCTTC. Its translation: CASSYATSPRQFF.

In this sample, this clone turned up a few times. V is TRBV5-4 and J is TRBJ2-7; possible D gene TRBD2, 5 bases. There are 13 residues in the CDR3. Trimming removed 0 bases from V and 5 bases from J, with 9 bases in between. In germline, CDR1 is SGHNT, CDR2 YYREEE (reference sequence). For the CDR3, the DNA is TGTGCCAGCAGCTTGGGGCCTAGCAACGAGCAGTACTTC. Translating it yields CASSLGPSNEQYF. The entire variable domain, with the rest obtained from reference TRBV5-4 and TRBJ2-7, is as follows: ETGVTQSPTHLIKTRGQQVTLRCSSQSGHNTVSWYQQALGQGPQFIFQYYREEENGRGNFPPRFSGLQFPNYSSELNVNALELDDSALYLCASSLGPSNEQYFGPGTRLTVT.

The chain is built from TRBV6-2 or TRBV6-3 and TRBJ2-5; TRBD2 aligns across 8 bases. Looked up from germline, CDR1 is MNHEY and CDR2 is SVGEGT. V was pared by 2 bases and J by 7 bases, with 3 bases of the junction left unmatched. This CDR3 has 13 residues. The CDR3 is CASSYGLAGTQYF. The CDR3 bases are TGTGCCAGCAGTTACGGGCTAGCGGGGACCCAGTACTTC.

This chain joins TRBV7-8 and TRBJ2-7; 10 bases agree with TRBD2. The J segment lost 5 bases and the V segment lost 7 bases, leaving 8 bases of the junction unmatched. Germline V lookup: CDR1 SGHVS, CDR2 FQNEAQ. This CDR3 is built from 14 residues. The DNA of the CDR3 is TGTGCCAGCACCCTAGCGGGAGATGGGAACGAGCAGTACTTC. This translates into CASTLAGDGNEQYF.

The sample holds a few counts of this clone. The chain links TRBV27 to TRBJ2-1, with D tentatively TRBD1 (5 bases). CDR3 length: 13 residues. The germline V and J ends were trimmed by 5 bases and 3 bases, with 8 bases remaining between them. Germline V gives CDR1 MNHEY, CDR2 SMNVEV (reference sequence). The CDR3 nucleotides are TGTGCCAGCAGTGCGGACAACTACAATGAGCAGTTCTTC. Encoded protein: CASSADNYNEQFF.

The chain employs TRBV9 and TRBJ1-3; 7 bases map to TRBD1. Per the germline V gene, CDR1 is SGDLS and CDR2 is YYNGEE. The V and J ends lost 2 bases and 0 bases, in that order; junction bases with no gene match: 5. CDR3 length equals 16 residues. DNA of the CDR3: TGTGCCAGCAGCGTTTCCGGGGACAGCTCTGGAAACACCATATATTTT. Amino acids: CASSVSGDSSGNTIYF.